This T cell receptor beta chain was identified during a study of blood T cell repertoires in COVID-19. Across the study: Acute and convalescent COVID-19 samples came from the United States, Italy and Spain. The analysed material was cDNA or gDNA that came from T cells, B-cell-depleted T cells, or PBMCs.

In the study's own analysis: For nucleated cells, counts were estimated from reference gene primer amplification. Clones were sequenced by immunoSEQ multiplex PCR, and TCRdb holds only the in-frame ones, with some missing. V, J and clone size were drawn from that table, and D and trimming were deduced from the DNA. The sample records roughly 140,000 clones, around 90% being singletons. Source material: peripheral blood. The clonotype was recovered from a man between 65 and 85 years old with acute or convalescent COVID-19.

CDR3 protein: CAASSRGNYNEQFF. CDR3 coding DNA: TGTGCTGCTAGCAGTCGCGGGAACTACAATGAGCAGTTCTTC. The chain combines TRBV19 with TRBJ2-1, with D possibly being TRBD2 (6 bases). The germline gives CDR1 LNHDA, CDR2 SQIVND (reference sequence). This CDR3 comprises 14 residues.